The next 12 T cell receptor beta chains were all read from a single sample in a study of blood T cell repertoires in COVID-19. Libraries were prepared by immunoSEQ multiplex PCR; TCRdb keeps only in-frame clonotypes and omits some of them. The sample consists of 87,000 or so clones, approximately 88% of them appearing once. Sequenced input: peripheral blood. These receptors came from a man at least 80 years old with acute or convalescent COVID-19.

The gene calls are TRBV5-1 and TRBJ2-3; 10 positions agree with TRBD2. CDR3 size: 16 residues. The V and J ends lost 3 bases and 1 base, in that order; junction bases with no gene match: 5. Germline CDR1 reads SGHRS; CDR2 reads YFSETQ. The DNA of the CDR3 is TGCGCCAGCAGCTCCGCCGGGACTAGCGGCACAGATACGCAGTATTTT. This translates into CASSSAGTSGTDTQYF.

This clone was counted a few times. The chain joins TRBV21-1 to TRBJ2-7; the D call TRBD2 from the table was never checked on the DNA. TRBV21-1 is labeled a pseudogene. This CDR3 spans 16 amino acids. CDR3 DNA sequence: TGTGCCAGCAGACCGCTAGAACTAGCGGGATCCTACGAGCAGTACTTC. Translated, it gives CASRPLELAGSYEQYF.

The chain employs TRBV5-1 and TRBJ1-2; 9 bases are shared with TRBD1. J was trimmed by 4 bases and V by 1 base; bases with no gene match: 2. Germline V gene sequence: CDR1 SGHRS, CDR2 YFSETQ. The CDR3 length is 14 residues. The CDR3 region is CASSLRTGAYGYTF. CDR3 nucleotide sequence: TGCGCCAGCAGCTTGAGGACAGGGGCCTATGGCTACACCTTC.

The table lists this clone with a few counts. The chain carries TRBV9 and TRBJ1-5, with TRBD1 identical over 10 bases. The V gene end was trimmed by 4 bases and the J gene end by 4 bases; junction bases not matched to a gene: 5. The CDR3 is 15 residues long. The germline CDR1 and CDR2 sequences are SGDLS and YYNGEE. The CDR3 nucleotides are TGTGCCAGCAGCCCAGGACAGGGGGGAAATCAGCCCCAGCATTTT. Its protein product is CASSPGQGGNQPQHF. Variable domain in full (rest from reference TRBV9 and TRBJ1-5): DSGVTQTPKHLITATGQRVTLRCSPRSGDLSVYWYQQSLDQGLQFLIQYYNGEERAKGNILERFSAQQFPDLHSELNLSSLELGDSALYFCASSPGQGGNQPQHFGDGTRLSIL.

This clone appeared a few times. The chain combines TRBV6-1 with TRBJ1-1, with TRBD1 identical over 10 bases. Germline CDR1 and CDR2: MNHNS and SASEGT. Trimming cost V 4 bases and J 0 bases; bases outside gene matches: 5. The CDR3 loop spans 16 amino acids. This CDR3 is CASSGDRGLMNTEAFF. The CDR3 DNA is TGTGCCAGCAGTGGGGACAGGGGCCTCATGAACACTGAAGCTTTCTTT.

Here the CDR3 reads CASSPGGGETQYF. The CDR3 DNA follows: TGCGCCAGCTCACCGGGAGGGGGAGAGACCCAGTACTTC. V and J are TRBV5-1 and TRBJ2-5; TRBD2 matches at 8 bases. CDR3 size: 13 residues. The V and J ends lost 7 bases and 4 bases, in that order; junction bases with no gene match: 6. Per the germline V gene, CDR1 is SGHRS and CDR2 is YFSETQ.

The J gene is TRBJ2-7, the V gene TRBV11-2; maybe TRBD2 (5 bases). V was shortened by 1 base and J by 6 bases, with 16 bases between the two germline ends. This CDR3 contains 15 residues. Germline V gene sequence: CDR1 SGHAT, CDR2 FQNNGV. CDR3 protein: CASSLGRGLSGEQYF. CDR3 DNA sequence: TGTGCCAGCAGCTTAGGACGTGGGTTAAGCGGCGAGCAGTACTTC.

The rearrangement links TRBV1 to TRBJ2-3; the table gives TRBD2 as D, unverified against the DNA. TRBV1 represents a pseudogene. The CDR3 has 13 residues. The CDR3 spells CTSSLIYTDTQYF. CDR3 nucleotide sequence: TGCACCAGCAGCCTAATATACACAGATACGCAGTATTTT.

The chain recombines TRBV6-5 with TRBJ1-1, with D unclear. Germline CDR1 and CDR2: MNHEY and SVGAGI. This CDR3 spans 15 amino acids. The V end lost 5 bases, the J end lost 2 bases, and 15 bases lay between the germline ends. CDR3 protein: CASSLSDTVNTEAFF. The CDR3 nucleotides read TGTGCCAGCAGTCTTTCGGATACAGTTAACACTGAAGCTTTCTTT.

This sequence joins TRBV28 and TRBJ2-1, with D possibly TRBD1 on 6 matching bases. This CDR3 contains 13 residues. V was clipped by 4 bases and J by 5 bases, with 9 bases between them. Germline assignment: CDR1 MDHEN and CDR2 SYDVKM. The CDR3 nucleotides are TGTGCCAGCAGTTGGCAGGGGCACAATGAGCAGTTCTTC. It translates to CASSWQGHNEQFF.

This chain uses TRBV29-1 with TRBJ2-1, with no clear D. The CDR3 has 14 residues. The ends were cut back, 3 bases at V and 2 bases at J, with 11 bases in the middle. Germline V gene sequence: CDR1 SQVTM, CDR2 ANQGSEA. DNA for the CDR3: TGCAGCGTTGACCTTGCGGAAACCTACAATGAGCAGTTCTTC. Amino acid sequence: CSVDLAETYNEQFF.

The chain has TRBV11-2 and TRBJ2-1; TRBD2 matches at 14 bases. Germline loops: CDR1 SGHAT, CDR2 FQNNGV. CDR3 length equals 16 residues. Unmatched junction bases numbered 1, after V lost 1 base and J lost 5 bases. Written as DNA, the CDR3 is TGTGCCAGCAGCTTAGGACTAGCGGGGGGGAACAATGAGCAGTTCTTC. Translated, it gives CASSLGLAGGNNEQFF.